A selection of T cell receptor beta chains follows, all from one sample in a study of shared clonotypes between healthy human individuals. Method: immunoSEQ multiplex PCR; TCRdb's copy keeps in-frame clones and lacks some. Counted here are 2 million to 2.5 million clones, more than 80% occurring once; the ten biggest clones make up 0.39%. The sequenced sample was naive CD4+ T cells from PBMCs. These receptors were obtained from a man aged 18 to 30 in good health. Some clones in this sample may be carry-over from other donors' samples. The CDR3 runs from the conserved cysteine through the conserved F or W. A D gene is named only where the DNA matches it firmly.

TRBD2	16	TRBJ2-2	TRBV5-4	CASSSGLAGPTGELFF	TGTGCCAGCAGCTCCGGACTAGCGGGACCCACCGGGGAGCTGTTTTTT
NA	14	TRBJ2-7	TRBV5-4	CASSGGRGDYEQYF	TGTGCCAGCAGCGGTGGGCGGGGAGACTACGAGCAGTACTTC
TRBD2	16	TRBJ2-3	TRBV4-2	CASSQAPSGSTDTQYF	TGTGCCAGCAGCCAGGCCCCCAGCGGGAGTACAGATACGCAGTATTTT
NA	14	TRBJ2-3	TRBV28	CASSLDPSTDTQYF	TGTGCCAGCAGTTTAGACCCAAGCACAGATACGCAGTATTTT
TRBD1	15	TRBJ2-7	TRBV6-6	CASKDTGASSYEQYF	TGTGCCAGCAAAGACACAGGGGCGAGCTCCTACGAGCAGTACTTC
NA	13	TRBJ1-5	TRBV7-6	CASSLAGDQPQHF	TGTGCCAGCAGCTTAGCGGGAGATCAGCCCCAGCATTTT
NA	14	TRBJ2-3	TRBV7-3	CASSMTISTDTQYF	TGTGCCAGCAGCATGACTATTAGCACAGATACGCAGTATTTT
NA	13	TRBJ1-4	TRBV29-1	CSVAGSLNEKLFF	TGCAGCGTTGCTGGCAGCTTAAATGAAAAACTGTTTTTT
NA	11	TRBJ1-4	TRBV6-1	CASMVGEKLFF	TGTGCCAGCATGGTGGGTGAAAAACTGTTTTTT
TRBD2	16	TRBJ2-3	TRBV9	CASSAGTSGITDTQYF	TGTGCCAGCAGCGCGGGGACTAGCGGGATCACAGATACGCAGTATTTT
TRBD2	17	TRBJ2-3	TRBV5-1	CASRHGLAGGGGDTQYF	TGCGCCAGCAGACACGGACTAGCGGGAGGAGGAGGGGATACGCAGTATTTT
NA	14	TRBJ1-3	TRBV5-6	CASSRRRIGNTIYF	TGTGCCAGCAGCAGACGACGGATTGGAAACACCATATATTTT
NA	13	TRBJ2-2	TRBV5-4	CASSSLTFRELFF	TGTGCCAGCAGCTCACTTACCTTCCGGGAGCTGTTTTTT
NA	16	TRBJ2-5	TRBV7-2	CASSPGGVAGLETQYF	TGTGCCAGCAGCCCAGGGGGGGTAGCGGGACTAGAGACCCAGTACTTC
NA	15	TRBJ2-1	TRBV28	CASKPRGRGYNEQFF	TGTGCCAGCAAGCCCAGGGGGCGGGGGTACAATGAGCAGTTCTTC
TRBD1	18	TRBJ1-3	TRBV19	CASSPRTGGSYSGNTIYF	TGTGCCAGTAGCCCACGGACAGGGGGCTCGTACTCTGGAAACACCATATATTTT
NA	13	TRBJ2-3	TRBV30	CAWSVLGTDTQYF	TGTGCCTGGAGTGTACTTGGCACAGATACGCAGTATTTT
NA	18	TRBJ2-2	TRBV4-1	CASSQEPLVGTNTGELFF	TGCGCCAGCAGCCAAGAGCCCTTGGTTGGTACGAACACCGGGGAGCTGTTTTTT
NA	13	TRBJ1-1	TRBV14	CASTLGVGTEAFF	TGTGCCAGCACCCTGGGCGTAGGCACTGAAGCTTTCTTT
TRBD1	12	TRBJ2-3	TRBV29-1	CSVSTGADTQYF	TGCAGCGTTTCAACAGGGGCGGATACGCAGTATTTT
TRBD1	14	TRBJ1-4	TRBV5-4	CASSQGTANEKLFF	TGTGCCAGCAGCCAAGGGACAGCTAATGAAAAACTGTTTTTT
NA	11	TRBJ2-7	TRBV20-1	CSASGRYEQYF	TGCAGTGCCTCTGGGAGATACGAGCAGTACTTC
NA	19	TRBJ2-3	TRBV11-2	CASSLGKTHTLSLTDTQYF	TGTGCCAGCAGCTTAGGAAAGACCCACACCCTTTCTCTCACAGATACGCAGTATTTT
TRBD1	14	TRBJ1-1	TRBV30	CAWSVWTGNTEAFF	TGTGCCTGGAGTGTTTGGACAGGTAACACTGAAGCTTTCTTT
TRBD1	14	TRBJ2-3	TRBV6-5	CASSPRGPGDTQYF	TGTGCCAGCAGCCCCAGGGGGCCTGGAGATACGCAGTATTTT
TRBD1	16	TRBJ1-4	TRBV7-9	CASSVGTGETNEKLFF	TGTGCCAGCAGCGTTGGGACAGGGGAAACTAATGAAAAACTGTTTTTT
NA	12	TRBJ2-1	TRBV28	CASSLPLAEQFF	TGTGCCAGCAGTTTACCTCTAGCGGAGCAGTTCTTC